The next 26 T cell receptor beta chains were all read from a single sample in a study of blood T cell repertoires in COVID-19. Clones were read by immunoSEQ multiplex PCR, and TCRdb kept only the in-frame ones, dropping some. The table records 85,000 to 130,000 clones, roughly 80% of them present only once. The specimen sequenced was peripheral blood. The source of these receptors is a woman in her sixties with acute or convalescent COVID-19.

V is TRBV25-1 and J is TRBJ2-1, with D possibly being TRBD2 (6 bases). The ends were cut back, 6 bases at V and 10 bases at J, with 10 bases in the middle. The germline V gene has CDR1 MGHDK and CDR2 SYGVNS. The CDR3 has 11 amino acids. The CDR3 DNA sequence: TGTGCCAGCAGCGCGGGGCGGGAGCAGTTCTTC. Protein sequence: CASSAGREQFF.

CDR3 sequence (DNA): TGTGCCAGTAGTTCCGGCAGGACATCCTACAATGAGCAGTTCTTC. Its translation: CASSSGRTSYNEQFF. This chain connects TRBV19 to TRBJ2-1; tentatively, D is TRBD1 (5 bases). This CDR3 region has 15 residues. Germline V gives CDR1 LNHDA, CDR2 SQIVND (reference sequence). Trimming left V 5 bases short and J 1 base short, with 12 bases between.

This chain links TRBV6-5 with TRBJ1-4; D not resolved. The CDR3 is made up of 15 amino acids. The germline gives CDR1 MNHEY, CDR2 SVGAGI. Trimming stripped 10 bases from V and 0 bases from J, with 15 bases between. The CDR3 is CAITTLGSTNEKLFF. As DNA, the CDR3 is TGTGCCATCACGACTTTAGGATCAACTAATGAAAAACTGTTTTTT.

The gene calls are TRBV15 and TRBJ2-5, with TRBD2 identical over 9 bases. This CDR3 spans 18 amino acids. With 0 bases clipped from V and 5 bases from J, the junction kept 13 bases outside the gene matches. Per germline, CDR1 LNHNV and CDR2 YYDKDF (reference sequence). The CDR3 DNA is TGTGCCACCAGCAGAGATTGGGCGGGAGGGCCCTTGATGGAGACCCAGTACTTC. Protein: CATSRDWAGGPLMETQYF.

J is TRBJ1-2 and V is TRBV29-1; D call uncertain. CDR3 length equals 12 residues. Germline V lookup: CDR1 SQVTM, CDR2 ANQGSEA. Trimming left V 7 bases short and J 7 bases short, with 16 bases between. CDR3 DNA: TGCAGCGGATGGACTGGGCTTTTTGGCTACACCTTC. Protein sequence: CSGWTGLFGYTF.

The gene calls are TRBV19 and TRBJ1-3; D remains ambiguous. Germline V gives CDR1 LNHDA, CDR2 SQIVND (reference sequence). The length of the CDR3 is 13 residues. Trimming took off 8 bases at V and 0 bases at J, with 8 bases between the two ends. The CDR3 nucleotides are TGTGCCAGTGGACTAGACTCTGGAAACACCATATATTTT. It is translated as CASGLDSGNTIYF.

The chain employs TRBV5-1 and TRBJ2-6; TRBD1 matches at 9 bases. The CDR3 is 17 amino acids. V shed 0 bases, J shed 4 bases, and the junction held 5 bases outside the gene matches. The V gene's germline CDR1 is SGHRS and CDR2 YFSETQ. CDR3 bases: TGCGCCAGCAGCTTGGCGGGACAGGGCGCCGGGGCCAACGTCCTGACTTTC. Translation gives CASSLAGQGAGANVLTF. The full variable domain, in which reference TRBV5-1 and TRBJ2-6 provide the parts outside the CDR3, is KAGVTQTPRYLIKTRGQQVTLSCSPISGHRSVSWYQQTPGQGLQFLFEYFSETQRNKGNFPGRFSGRQFSNSRSEMNVSTLELGDSALYLCASSLAGQGAGANVLTFGAGSRLTVL.

The CDR3, as DNA: TGTGCCAGCAGCGTACTCCCGGCGCAAACCCCCCGACGCGCGGGGGGGGTAGATACGCAGTATTTT. It is translated as CASSVLPAQTPRRAGGVDTQYF. The J gene is TRBJ2-3, the V gene TRBV9; 9 bases are a match to TRBD2. CDR3 length equals 22 residues. V trimming: 1 base; J trimming: 5 bases; junction bases outside the gene matches: 26. Germline V lookup: CDR1 SGDLS, CDR2 YYNGEE.

V gene TRBV18 combines with J gene TRBJ2-5; possibly TRBD2 for D (5 bases). Trimming pared 1 base from V and 2 bases from J, leaving 11 bases between. CDR3 length equals 15 residues. CDR1 is KGHSH and CDR2 is LQKENI in the germline V gene. In DNA form, the CDR3 reads TGTGCCAGCTCACCACGAGCGAGCGGACAAGAGACCCAGTACTTC. Amino acids: CASSPRASGQETQYF. Full variable domain (outside the CDR3, taken from reference TRBV18 and TRBJ2-5): NAGVMQNPRHLVRRRGQEARLRCSPMKGHSHVYWYRQLPEEGLKFMVYLQKENIIDESGMPKERFSAEFPKEGPSILRIQQVVRGDSAAYFCASSPRASGQETQYFGPGTRLLVL.

V is TRBV2 and J is TRBJ2-3; perhaps TRBD1 as D (5 bases). CDR3 length: 14 amino acids. The V and J ends lost 1 base and 4 bases respectively, with 9 bases between them. Per germline, CDR1 SNHLY and CDR2 FYNNEI. CDR3: CASSEGRAPDTQYF. The CDR3 coding sequence is TGTGCCAGCAGTGAAGGCAGGGCCCCAGATACGCAGTATTTT.

The chain has TRBV28 and TRBJ2-3; 10 positions agree with TRBD1. Germline V CDR1 and CDR2: MDHEN, SYDVKM. J lost 5 bases, V lost 6 bases, and 14 bases had no gene match. The CDR3 is 17 residues long. The CDR3 DNA sequence: TGTGCCAGCAGCTCCACTGCGTCGGGACAGGGGAAAGATACGCAGTATTTT. Its translation: CASSSTASGQGKDTQYF.

This rearrangement joins TRBV10-3 to TRBJ1-1; 7 nucleotides agree with TRBD1. CDR1 is ENHRY, CDR2 SYGVKD, per germline. The CDR3 spans 13 residues. V was clipped by 6 bases and J by 0 bases; unmatched bases: 1. CDR3 sequence: CAIRGQLNTEAFF. In DNA, the CDR3 is TGTGCCATCAGGGGACAGTTGAACACTGAAGCTTTCTTT.

This clone was observed a few times. The rearrangement uses TRBV7-8 and TRBJ1-3; 7 bases map to TRBD1. After removal of 1 base from V and 0 bases from J, the junction contained 6 bases not matched to a gene. This CDR3 contains 17 residues. Germline V gene data show CDR1 as SGHVS and CDR2 as FQNEAQ. The CDR3 region is CASSLVGGGLSGNTIYF. CDR3 DNA: TGTGCCAGCAGCTTAGTCGGAGGGGGCCTCTCTGGAAACACCATATATTTT.

This chain joins TRBV5-1 and TRBJ1-2; unclear D gene. The CDR3 totals 14 residues. Looked up from germline, CDR1 is SGHRS and CDR2 is YFSETQ. Trimming cost V 0 bases and J 2 bases, with 8 bases left between them. The CDR3 sequence: CASSLDRRNYGYTF. CDR3 DNA sequence: TGCGCCAGCAGCTTGGATAGGCGGAACTATGGCTACACCTTC.

This clone occurred once. Compared with germline, one end of the junction differs, possibly owing to a read error. V is TRBV5-1 and J is TRBJ2-3, with a tentative D call TRBD1 (6 bases). The germline V gene encodes CDR1 SGHRS and CDR2 YFSETQ. CDR3 length: 14 amino acids. CDR3 protein: CASRLDSGRDTQYF. The DNA for the CDR3 is TGCGCCAGCAGATTGGACAGTGGCAGGGATACGCAGTATTTT.

This chain uses TRBV15 with TRBJ2-3; D is possibly TRBD1 (5 bases). Germline lookup yields CDR1 LNHNV and CDR2 YYDKDF (reference sequence). The CDR3 consists of 17 residues. The V end lost 0 bases, the J end lost 2 bases, and 15 bases lay between the germline ends. CDR3 in amino acids: CATSRDRGRATTDTQYF. The DNA for the CDR3 is TGTGCCACCAGCAGAGATCGAGGCAGGGCCACCACAGATACGCAGTATTTT.

The chain links TRBV28 to TRBJ1-5, with 7 bases identical to TRBD1. CDR1 is MDHEN and CDR2 is SYDVKM in the germline V gene. V lost 2 bases, J lost 9 bases, and 13 bases stayed unmatched. The CDR3 runs to 16 residues. The chain's CDR3 is CASSLLSGQMIRPQHF. The DNA for the CDR3 is TGTGCCAGCAGTTTACTTTCGGGACAGATGATCAGGCCCCAGCATTTT.

This chain links TRBV28 with TRBJ2-3; a weak D match, TRBD2 (6 bases). Trimming cost V 4 bases and J 10 bases, with 15 bases left between them. The length of the CDR3 is 13 residues. Germline CDR1 reads MDHEN; CDR2 reads SYDVKM. The CDR3 loop is CASSSPSPGAQYF. CDR3 DNA: TGTGCCAGCAGTTCCCCCTCTCCGGGGGCGCAGTATTTT.

This chain uses TRBV5-1 with TRBJ2-6; 12 nucleotides align to TRBD2. Germline assignment: CDR1 SGHRS and CDR2 YFSETQ. The CDR3 length is 19 residues. The V and J ends lost 4 bases and 4 bases, in that order; junction bases with no gene match: 12. CDR3 in amino acids: CASSPRLAGVLGGANVLTF. CDR3 nucleotides: TGCGCCAGCAGCCCGCGACTAGCGGGAGTCCTGGGCGGGGCCAACGTCCTGACTTTC.

This clone was detected only a few times. This chain links TRBV5-1 with TRBJ2-2; TRBD2 might be the D (5 bases). V lost 0 bases to trimming and J lost 1 base, with 10 bases between them. The length of the CDR3 is 16 residues. Germline CDR1 is SGHRS and CDR2 is YFSETQ. The CDR3 spells CASSLEAELNTGELFF. The CDR3 DNA follows: TGCGCCAGCAGCTTGGAAGCGGAACTGAACACCGGGGAGCTGTTTTTT.

The genes are TRBV19 and TRBJ2-1, with 11 bases aligning to TRBD2. The V segment lost 3 bases and the J segment 5 bases; nucleotides outside the gene matches: 0. Germline V CDR1 and CDR2: LNHDA, SQIVND (reference sequence). The CDR3 runs to 14 residues. The CDR3 sequence: CASSMGLADNEQFF. CDR3 bases: TGTGCCAGTAGTATGGGACTAGCGGACAATGAGCAGTTCTTC.

The chain joins TRBV7-9 to TRBJ1-2; D is possibly TRBD1 (5 bases). Germline CDR1 and CDR2: SEHNR and FQNEAQ (reference sequence). Trimming took 3 bases from V and 1 from J, leaving 6 bases between them. This CDR3 is 13 amino acids long. CDR3 sequence reads: CASSFDSNYGYTF. The CDR3 DNA sequence: TGTGCCAGCAGCTTTGACAGTAACTATGGCTACACCTTC.

V gene TRBV3-1 (or the pseudogene TRBV3-2) combines with J gene TRBJ1-6, with D perhaps TRBD1 (6 bases). The V and J ends lost 8 bases and 7 bases respectively, with 12 bases between them. This CDR3 is built from 13 residues. From germline, CDR1 is LGHDT and CDR2 YNNKEL (reference sequence). DNA for the CDR3: TGTGCCAGCTCATGGGGGCAAAATTCACCCCTCCACTTT. It specifies CASSWGQNSPLHF.

In this sample, this clone turned up a few times. The CDR3 reads CASSSRHRPTYEQYF. CDR3 in DNA: TGTGCCAGCAGCTCCCGACACCGACCCACCTACGAGCAGTACTTC. V is TRBV5-6 and J is TRBJ2-7; D uncertain. Germline CDR1 is SGHDT and CDR2 is YYEEEE. V was pared by 3 bases and J by 2 bases, with 15 bases between. The CDR3 has 15 residues.

The chain employs TRBV6-5 and TRBJ2-7; D might be TRBD2 (5 bases). Germline V gene lookup returns CDR1 MNHEY and CDR2 SVGAGI. The CDR3 has 15 amino acids. Trimming removed 6 bases from V and 2 bases from J, with 17 bases in between. CDR3 loop: CASSDGLFETYEQYF. In DNA, the CDR3 is TGTGCCAGCAGCGATGGACTCTTCGAAACCTACGAGCAGTACTTC.

This rearrangement joins TRBV7-9 to TRBJ2-5; TRBD2 matches 13 bases. Germline V gene data show CDR1 as SEHNR and CDR2 as FQNEAQ (reference sequence). This CDR3 has 15 amino acids. V dropped 6 bases and J dropped 5; count of bases not matched to a gene: 6. CDR3 residues: CASRLAGGQEETQYF. The CDR3 nucleotides read TGTGCCAGCAGACTAGCGGGGGGGCAGGAGGAGACCCAGTACTTC.